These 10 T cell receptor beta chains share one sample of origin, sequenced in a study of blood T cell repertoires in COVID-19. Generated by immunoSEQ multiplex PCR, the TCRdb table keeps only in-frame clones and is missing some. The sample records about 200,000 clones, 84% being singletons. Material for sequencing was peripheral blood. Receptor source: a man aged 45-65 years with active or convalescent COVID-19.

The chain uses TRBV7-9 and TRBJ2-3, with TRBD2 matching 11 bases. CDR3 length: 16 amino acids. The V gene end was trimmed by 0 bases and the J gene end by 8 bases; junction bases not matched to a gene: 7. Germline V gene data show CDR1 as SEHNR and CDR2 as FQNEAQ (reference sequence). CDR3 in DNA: TGTGCCAGCAGCTTAGCGGCTAGCGGGAGGAGGGGTACGCAGTATTTT. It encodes CASSLAASGRRGTQYF.

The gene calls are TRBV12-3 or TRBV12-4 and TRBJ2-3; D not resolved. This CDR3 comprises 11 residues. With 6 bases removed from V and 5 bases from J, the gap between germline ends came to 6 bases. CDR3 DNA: TGTGCCAGCAGCCCCAGAGATACGCAGTATTTT. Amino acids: CASSPRDTQYF.

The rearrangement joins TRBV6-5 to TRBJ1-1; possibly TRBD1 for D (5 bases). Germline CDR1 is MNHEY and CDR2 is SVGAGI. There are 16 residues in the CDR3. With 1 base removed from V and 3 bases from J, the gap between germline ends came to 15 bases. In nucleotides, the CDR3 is TGTGCCAGCAGTTACTTCTCCGTATGGGGGGACACTGAAGCTTTCTTT. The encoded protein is CASSYFSVWGDTEAFF.

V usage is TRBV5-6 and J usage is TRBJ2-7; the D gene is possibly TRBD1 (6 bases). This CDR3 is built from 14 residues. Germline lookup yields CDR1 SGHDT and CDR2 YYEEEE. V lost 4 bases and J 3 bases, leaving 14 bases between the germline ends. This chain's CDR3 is CASSLQGRNYEQYV. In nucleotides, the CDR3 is TGTGCCAGCAGCCTACAGGGACGGAACTACGAGCAGTACGTC.

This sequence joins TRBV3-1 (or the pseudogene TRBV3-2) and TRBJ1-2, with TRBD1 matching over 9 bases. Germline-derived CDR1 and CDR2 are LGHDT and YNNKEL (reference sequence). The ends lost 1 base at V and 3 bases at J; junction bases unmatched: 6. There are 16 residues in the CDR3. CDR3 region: CASSQGTGQGHYGYTF. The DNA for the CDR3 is TGTGCCAGCAGCCAAGGGACGGGACAGGGCCACTATGGCTACACCTTC.

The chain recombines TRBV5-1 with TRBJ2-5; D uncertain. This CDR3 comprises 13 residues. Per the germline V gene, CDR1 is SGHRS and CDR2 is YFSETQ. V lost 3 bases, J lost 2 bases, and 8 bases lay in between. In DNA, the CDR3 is TGCGCCAGCAGCTCGACTTTTCAAGAGACCCAGTACTTC. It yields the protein CASSSTFQETQYF.

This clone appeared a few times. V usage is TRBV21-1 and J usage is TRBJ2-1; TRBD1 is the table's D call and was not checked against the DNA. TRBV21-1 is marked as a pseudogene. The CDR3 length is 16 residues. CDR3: CASSKKGQGSYNEQFF. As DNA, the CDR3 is TGTGCCAGCAGCAAAAAGGGGCAGGGATCCTACAATGAGCAGTTCTTC.

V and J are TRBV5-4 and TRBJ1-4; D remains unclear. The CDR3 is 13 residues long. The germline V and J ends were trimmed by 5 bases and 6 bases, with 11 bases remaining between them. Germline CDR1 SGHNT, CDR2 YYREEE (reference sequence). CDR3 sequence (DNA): TGTGCCAGCAGGACGATCGGGGATGAAAAACTGTTTTTT. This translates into CASRTIGDEKLFF. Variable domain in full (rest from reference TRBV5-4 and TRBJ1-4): ETGVTQSPTHLIKTRGQQVTLRCSSQSGHNTVSWYQQALGQGPQFIFQYYREEENGRGNFPPRFSGLQFPNYSSELNVNALELDDSALYLCASRTIGDEKLFFGSGTQLSVL.

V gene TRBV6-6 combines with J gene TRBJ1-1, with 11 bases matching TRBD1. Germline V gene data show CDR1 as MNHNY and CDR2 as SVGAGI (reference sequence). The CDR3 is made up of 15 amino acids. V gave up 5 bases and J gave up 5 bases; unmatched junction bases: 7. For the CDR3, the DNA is TGTGCCAGCAGTGACCAGGGACAGGGGGATACTGAAGCTTTCTTT. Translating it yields CASSDQGQGDTEAFF.

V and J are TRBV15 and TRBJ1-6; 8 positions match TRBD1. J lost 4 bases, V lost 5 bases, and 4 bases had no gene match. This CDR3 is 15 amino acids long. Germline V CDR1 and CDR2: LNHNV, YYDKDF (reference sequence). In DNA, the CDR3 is TGTGCCACCAGCCTACAGGGGGATTATAATTCACCCCTCCACTTT. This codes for CATSLQGDYNSPLHF.